The 24 T cell receptor beta chains below come from one sample, sequenced in a study of T cells in tuberculosis listed by TCRdb under 2018. The sample's time point label, decoded: new active TB diagnosis, blood taken before or within 7 days of starting treatment. The library was produced with the immunoSEQ multiplex PCR assay. TCRdb re-hosts the immuneACCESS table, in-frame sequences only. Its copies lack some clones; in the studies checked, an unresolved V gene accounts for under half of them, and the cause for the rest is not known. Recorded for this sample are approximately 46,000 clones; about 96% of them occurred a single time. About 1.5% of the sample lies in the top ten. Source: PBMCs, taken at tuberculosis diagnosis. The receptor set was obtained from an adult with tuberculosis.

This chain joins TRBV7-9 and TRBJ1-1, with 9 bases matching TRBD1. J was trimmed by 4 bases and V by 0 bases; bases with no gene match: 15. The germline V gene encodes CDR1 SEHNR and CDR2 FQNEAQ (reference sequence). The length of the CDR3 is 19 residues. The CDR3 spells CASSLAPWETGGWSTEAFF. The DNA of the CDR3 is TGTGCCAGCAGCTTAGCTCCTTGGGAGACAGGGGGGTGGAGCACTGAAGCTTTCTTT.

The genes are TRBV7-9 and TRBJ2-1, with 12 bases that match TRBD2. The CDR3 runs 15 residues. J gave up 7 bases and V 1 base, and 2 bases lay outside the gene matches. Germline values: CDR1 SEHNR, CDR2 FQNEAQ (reference sequence). The chain's CDR3 is CASSLGGLAGNEQFF. The CDR3 nucleotides read TGTGCCAGCAGCTTAGGAGGACTAGCGGGGAATGAGCAGTTCTTC.

The chain couples TRBV11-2 to TRBJ1-3; 8 bases agree with TRBD1. This CDR3 is 14 amino acids long. Trimming at V came to 5 bases and at J to 5 bases, leaving 5 bases not matched to a gene. Germline V lookup: CDR1 SGHAT, CDR2 FQNNGV. The CDR3: CASSDRTGRNTIYF. The CDR3 nucleotides are TGTGCCAGCAGCGACCGGACAGGGAGAAACACCATATATTTT.

The chain combines TRBV7-2 with TRBJ2-2, with TRBD1 matching over 8 bases. Trimming cost V 5 bases and J 7 bases; bases outside gene matches: 9. The CDR3 sequence is 15 residues long. Germline assignment: CDR1 SGHTA and CDR2 FQGNSA. The CDR3 reads CASSTGRGPNGELFF. CDR3 bases: TGTGCCAGCAGCACCGGCAGGGGGCCGAACGGGGAGCTGTTTTTT.

This chain joins TRBV27 and TRBJ1-5, with no clear D. This CDR3 comprises 13 residues. CDR1 MNHEY and CDR2 SMNVEV come from the germline V gene (reference sequence). The germline V and J ends were trimmed by 3 bases and 4 bases, with 7 bases remaining between them. The CDR3 spells CASSFSGNQPQHF. The CDR3 bases are TGTGCCAGCAGTTTCTCGGGAAATCAGCCCCAGCATTTT.

The chain employs TRBV11-2 and TRBJ2-2; D possibly corresponds to TRBD1 (7 bases). Germline V lookup: CDR1 SGHAT, CDR2 FQNNGV. The CDR3 totals 16 residues. V gave up 1 base and J gave up 5 bases, with 14 bases separating them. The CDR3 loop reads CASSLGAGGTTGELFF. Written as DNA, the CDR3 is TGTGCCAGCAGCTTAGGGGCAGGGGGGACGACCGGGGAGCTGTTTTTT.

The chain couples TRBV4-1 to TRBJ2-1; 7 bases map to TRBD2. Germline-derived CDR1 and CDR2 are MGHRA and YSYEKL. The CDR3 loop spans 17 amino acids. V was clipped by 4 bases and J by 4 bases; unmatched bases: 13. In nucleotides, the CDR3 is TGCGCCAGCAGCCGACCTAGCGGCTCCTCCCGATACAATGAGCAGTTCTTC. It translates to CASSRPSGSSRYNEQFF.

The CDR3 is CAWSARDRVGNTIYF. The DNA for the CDR3 is TGTGCCTGGAGTGCCCGCGACAGGGTTGGAAACACCATATATTTT. This rearrangement joins TRBV30 to TRBJ1-3; 7 bases are a match to TRBD1. CDR1 is GTSNPN and CDR2 is SVGIG in the germline V gene (reference sequence). V gave up 1 base and J gave up 3 bases; unmatched junction bases: 6. The length of the CDR3 is 15 residues.

The chain carries TRBV11-3 and TRBJ2-1; D not certain. The ends were cut back, 6 bases at V and 7 bases at J, with 10 bases in the middle. The CDR3 has 12 amino acids. CDR1 is SGHNT and CDR2 is YENEEA in the germline V gene. For the CDR3, the DNA is TGTGCCAGCAGTCGCGATGCGAATGAGCAGTTCTTC. Amino acids: CASSRDANEQFF.

This rearrangement joins TRBV15 to TRBJ2-1; TRBD2 agrees at 8 bases. This CDR3 contains 14 residues. J was trimmed by 5 bases and V by 5 bases; bases with no gene match: 5. Germline V gene sequence: CDR1 LNHNV, CDR2 YYDKDF (reference sequence). This CDR3 reads CATSPSGRNNEQFF. The DNA of the CDR3 is TGTGCCACCAGCCCCAGCGGGAGAAACAATGAGCAGTTCTTC.

The chain employs TRBV6-1 and TRBJ2-1; TRBD1 matches 7 bases. Per germline, CDR1 MNHNS and CDR2 SASEGT. The CDR3 runs to 14 residues. J lost 9 bases, V lost 4 bases, and 9 bases had no gene match. CDR3 nucleotides: TGTGCCAGCAGTGCTGGGACCAGGGGGAGTGAGCAGTTCTTC. Amino acids: CASSAGTRGSEQFF.

This sequence joins TRBV5-5 and TRBJ2-2; D call uncertain. This CDR3 contains 13 residues. Trimming removed 2 bases from V and 6 bases from J, with 8 bases in between. The V gene's germline CDR1 is SGHKS and CDR2 YYEKEE (reference sequence). CDR3 residues: CASSFNFPGELFF. The CDR3 nucleotides read TGTGCCAGCAGCTTTAACTTTCCCGGGGAGCTGTTTTTT.

This clone showed up just once. The chain has TRBV7-9 and TRBJ2-1; no clear D gene. Trimming cost V 1 base and J 5 bases, with 9 bases left between them. The CDR3 runs to 14 residues. Looked up from germline, CDR1 is SEHNR and CDR2 is FQNEAQ (reference sequence). As DNA, the CDR3 is TGTGCCAGCAGCTTAGTGTTAGCCGACAATGAGCAGTTCTTC. It specifies CASSLVLADNEQFF.

The chain is built from TRBV2 and TRBJ1-1; TRBD1 agrees at 7 bases. Germline lookup yields CDR1 SNHLY and CDR2 FYNNEI. CDR3 length: 17 amino acids. The J segment lost 1 base and the V segment lost 8 bases, leaving 16 bases of the junction unmatched. CDR3 protein: CASRHRRQGPANTEAFF. The CDR3 nucleotides are TGTGCCAGCCGCCACCGGAGACAGGGACCAGCGAACACTGAAGCTTTCTTT.

The genes are TRBV19 and TRBJ2-1; 11 bases align to TRBD2. CDR1 LNHDA and CDR2 SQIVND come from the germline V gene (reference sequence). Trimming took 3 bases from V and 7 from J; bases not matched to a gene: 11. The CDR3 length is 17 residues. The CDR3, as DNA: TGTGCCAGTAGTATGTCGGGGAGCGCTAGCGGGAGGAATGAGCAGTTCTTC. Encoded protein: CASSMSGSASGRNEQFF.

The chain has TRBV7-9 and TRBJ1-1, with D tentatively TRBD1 (6 bases). The CDR3 has 15 residues. Germline CDR1 reads SEHNR; CDR2 reads FQNEAQ (reference sequence). V was shortened by 1 base and J by 3 bases, with 12 bases between the two germline ends. CDR3 bases: TGTGCCAGCAGCTTAGGGGCAGGGGTGCACACTGAAGCTTTCTTT. Residues: CASSLGAGVHTEAFF. The full variable domain, its missing parts supplied by reference TRBV7-9 and TRBJ1-1, is DTGVSQNPRHKITKRGQNVTFRCDPISEHNRLYWYRQTLGQGPEFLTYFQNEAQLEKSRLLSDRFSAERPKGSFSTLEIQRTEQGDSAMYLCASSLGAGVHTEAFFGQGTRLTVV.

Only one count was recorded for this clone. The CDR3 DNA reads TGTGCCACCAGCAGAGGACTAGCGGGAACTGGGGCCAACGTCCTGACTTTC. Protein product: CATSRGLAGTGANVLTF. The chain links TRBV15 to TRBJ2-6, with 11 bases lining up with TRBD2. The length of the CDR3 is 17 residues. Unmatched junction bases numbered 1, after V lost 1 base and J lost 2 bases. Germline V CDR1 and CDR2: LNHNV, YYDKDF (reference sequence).

This chain connects TRBV19 to TRBJ1-1; TRBD1 aligns across 7 bases. The CDR3 spans 15 residues. From germline, CDR1 is LNHDA and CDR2 SQIVND (reference sequence). The ends lost 3 bases at V and 8 bases at J; junction bases unmatched: 12. The CDR3 DNA follows: TGTGCCAGTAGTATCTTGGGACAGCGGTTGTGGGAAGCTTTCTTT. Translation gives CASSILGQRLWEAFF.

The rearrangement uses TRBV19 and TRBJ2-3; perhaps TRBD1 as D (6 bases). Germline V gene sequence: CDR1 LNHDA, CDR2 SQIVND (reference sequence). Trimming cost V 3 bases and J 6 bases, with 10 bases left between them. This CDR3 has 13 residues. In DNA form, the CDR3 reads TGTGCCAGTAGTATTGGGGGCAGGGATACGCAGTATTTT. Its translation is CASSIGGRDTQYF.

The rearrangement joins TRBV6-1 to TRBJ1-2, with D uncertain. The CDR3 covers 13 residues. Germline V lookup: CDR1 MNHNS, CDR2 SASEGT. V lost 0 bases to trimming and J lost 4 bases, with 6 bases between them. CDR3 in amino acids: CASSEAGIYGYTF. In nucleotides, the CDR3 is TGTGCCAGCAGTGAAGCCGGGATCTATGGCTACACCTTC.

The rearrangement joins TRBV5-1 to TRBJ2-2; D not resolved. This CDR3 comprises 16 residues. V gave up 0 bases and J gave up 1 base, with 10 bases separating them. Germline values: CDR1 SGHRS, CDR2 YFSETQ. CDR3 nucleotide sequence: TGCGCCAGCAGCTTGGTTCCCAGTCAGAACACCGGGGAGCTGTTTTTT. This sequence encodes CASSLVPSQNTGELFF.

V is TRBV25-1 and J is TRBJ2-2; TRBD1 aligns across 9 bases. Germline V lookup: CDR1 MGHDK, CDR2 SYGVNS. The CDR3 is 14 amino acids. Trimming removed 1 base from V and 15 bases from J; junction bases left unmatched: 9. CDR3: CASSELTGTGKVFF. The CDR3 DNA is TGTGCCAGCAGTGAATTAACCGGGACAGGGAAGGTGTTTTTT.

V and J are TRBV7-2 and TRBJ1-6; unclear D gene. Trimming shortened V by 5 bases and J by 7 bases, and 15 bases separated the two germline ends. Germline loops: CDR1 SGHTA, CDR2 FQGNSA. This CDR3 has 15 amino acids. The CDR3 nucleotides are TGTGCCAGCAGCCCCCCACGGGTAGGCAATTCACCCCTCCACTTT. This codes for CASSPPRVGNSPLHF.

The DNA of the CDR3 is TGTGCCTGGAGTGCGCTTCAGGGGAATCAGCCCCAGCATTTT. This sequence encodes CAWSALQGNQPQHF. J is TRBJ1-5 and V is TRBV30; D is perhaps TRBD1 (6 bases). CDR1 and CDR2 (germline): GTSNPN, SVGIG (reference sequence). There are 14 residues in the CDR3. With 1 base removed from V and 4 bases from J, the gap between germline ends came to 11 bases.